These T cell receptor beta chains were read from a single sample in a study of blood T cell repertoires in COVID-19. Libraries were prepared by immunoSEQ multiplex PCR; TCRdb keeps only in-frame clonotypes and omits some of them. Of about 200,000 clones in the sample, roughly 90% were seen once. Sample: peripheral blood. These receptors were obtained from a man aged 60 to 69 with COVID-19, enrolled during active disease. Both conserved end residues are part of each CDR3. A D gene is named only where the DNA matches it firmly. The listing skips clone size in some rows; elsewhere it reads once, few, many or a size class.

cdr3_nt: TGTGCCAGCAGCTTGGACAGAACCCGTTACAATGAGCAGTTCTTC
cdr3_aa: CASSLDRTRYNEQFF
v_call: TRBV7-2
d_call: -
clone_size: -
j_call: TRBJ2-1

cdr3_nt: TGTGCCAGCAGTGAACGTGGTACAGGGCTCAATGAAAAACTGTTTTTT
cdr3_aa: CASSERGTGLNEKLFF
v_call: TRBV2
d_call: -
clone_size: -
j_call: TRBJ1-4

cdr3_nt: TGTGCCAGTAGCCGAAGAGGGGCTAGCGGGAGCCCTTACAATGAGCAGTTCTTC
cdr3_aa: CASSRRGASGSPYNEQFF
v_call: TRBV19
d_call: TRBD2
clone_size: -
j_call: TRBJ2-1

cdr3_nt: TGTGCCAGCAGTTTTGGGGAGGCAAACACTGAAGCTTTCTTT
cdr3_aa: CASSFGEANTEAFF
v_call: TRBV2
d_call: -
clone_size: -
j_call: TRBJ1-1

cdr3_nt: TGTGCCAGCAGCTTAGGAGCGGGGGAGCTGTTTTTT
cdr3_aa: CASSLGAGELFF
v_call: TRBV7-9
d_call: -
clone_size: -
j_call: TRBJ2-2

cdr3_nt: TGTGCCAGCAGCATAGGGACAGTAAACGGCTACACCTTC
cdr3_aa: CASSIGTVNGYTF
v_call: TRBV9
d_call: TRBD1
clone_size: once
j_call: TRBJ1-2

cdr3_nt: TGTGCCAGCAGCCAAGCGGCAGGGGCAACCACGGAAGCTTTCTTT
cdr3_aa: CASSQAAGATTEAFF
v_call: TRBV4-2
d_call: -
clone_size: few
j_call: TRBJ1-1

cdr3_nt: TGTGCCAGCAGCGTCCAGGGGGCGCAGGGGACTGAAGCTTTCTTT
cdr3_aa: CASSVQGAQGTEAFF
v_call: TRBV7-2
d_call: TRBD1
clone_size: -
j_call: TRBJ1-1

cdr3_nt: TGTGCCAGCAGCGTAGATGCGGGAGGCGAGACCCAGTACTTC
cdr3_aa: CASSVDAGGETQYF
v_call: TRBV9
d_call: TRBD2
clone_size: -
j_call: TRBJ2-5

cdr3_nt: TGTGCCAGCAGCCAAGATGGGGAAGGGGGACATGAGCAGTTCTTC
cdr3_aa: CASSQDGEGGHEQFF
v_call: TRBV3-1/TRBV3-2
d_call: -
clone_size: once
j_call: TRBJ2-1

cdr3_nt: TGTGCCAGCAGCTCCATGTCGGTTATTAGCACAGATACGCAGTATTTT
cdr3_aa: CASSSMSVISTDTQYF
v_call: TRBV5-6
d_call: -
clone_size: -
j_call: TRBJ2-3

cdr3_nt: TGTGCCACCAGTGGAGGTTACAATCAGCCCCAGCATTTT
cdr3_aa: CATSGGYNQPQHF
v_call: TRBV24-1
d_call: -
clone_size: -
j_call: TRBJ1-5

cdr3_nt: TGTGCCAGTACTGGCAGGGGTTATAGCAATCAGCCCCAGCATTTT
cdr3_aa: CASTGRGYSNQPQHF
v_call: TRBV19
d_call: -
clone_size: -
j_call: TRBJ1-5

cdr3_nt: TGTGCCATCAGTGGAACTAGCGGGAGGCTGAACACCGGGGAGCTGTTTTTT
cdr3_aa: CAISGTSGRLNTGELFF
v_call: TRBV10-3
d_call: TRBD2
clone_size: -
j_call: TRBJ2-2

cdr3_nt: TGTGCCAGCAGTTACTCTGACACACAGAGCTTC
cdr3_aa: CASSYSDTQSF
v_call: TRBV6-6
d_call: -
clone_size: -
j_call: TRBJ1-2

cdr3_nt: TGTGCCAGTAGTCGGACTAGCGGGGGGGCGACCGGGGAGCTGTTTTTT
cdr3_aa: CASSRTSGGATGELFF
v_call: TRBV19
d_call: TRBD2
clone_size: once
j_call: TRBJ2-2

cdr3_nt: TGTGCCAGCAGCCCGAGGGTCGGCTACGAGCAGTACTTC
cdr3_aa: CASSPRVGYEQYF
v_call: TRBV7-9
d_call: -
clone_size: -
j_call: TRBJ2-7

cdr3_nt: TGTGCCAGCAGTCGGACAGGGAACTATGGCTACACCTTC
cdr3_aa: CASSRTGNYGYTF
v_call: TRBV6-4
d_call: TRBD1
clone_size: once
j_call: TRBJ1-2

cdr3_nt: TGTGCCAGCAGAACAGGGATTGAAGCTTTCTTT
cdr3_aa: CASRTGIEAFF
v_call: TRBV12-3/TRBV12-4
d_call: -
clone_size: -
j_call: TRBJ1-1

cdr3_nt: TGTGCCAGCCGTCAGGGTACCTATGGCTACACCTTC
cdr3_aa: CASRQGTYGYTF
v_call: TRBV27
d_call: -
clone_size: -
j_call: TRBJ1-2

cdr3_nt: TGTGCCTGGAGTAGGGCAGGGGGTGGCTACACCTTC
cdr3_aa: CAWSRAGGGYTF
v_call: TRBV30
d_call: TRBD1
clone_size: few
j_call: TRBJ1-2

cdr3_nt: TGTGCCAGCACCGGAACAGTGAATTCACCCCTCCACTTT
cdr3_aa: CASTGTVNSPLHF
v_call: TRBV6-5
d_call: -
clone_size: -
j_call: TRBJ1-6